A selection of T cell receptor beta chains follows, all from one sample in a study of blood T cell repertoires in COVID-19. Data came from immunoSEQ multiplex PCR; TCRdb stores just in-frame clones and leaves some out. The repertoire includes around 93,000 clones, 80% to 90% of them detected once, and roughly 10% sits in the top ten. Sample: peripheral blood. The receptors shown here come from a man of 80 years or more with acute or convalescent COVID-19. CDR3s include the opening cysteine and the closing phenylalanine or tryptophan. A D gene is named only where the DNA matches it firmly. A clone size is listed for some rows: how often the clone was seen (once, few, many), or a class if it is expanded.

d_call | clone_size | j_call | v_call | cdr3_aa | cdr3_nt
TRBD1 | NA | TRBJ2-3 | TRBV6-5 | CASSLDRGLADTQYF | TGTGCCAGCAGTCTGGACAGGGGGCTGGCAGATACGCAGTATTTT
TRBD2 | NA | TRBJ2-5 | TRBV10-3 | CAIRTSGGAETQYF | TGTGCCATCAGGACTAGCGGGGGGGCGGAGACCCAGTACTTC
TRBD1 | NA | TRBJ1-1 | TRBV5-1 | CASSSPPGQTMNTEAFF | TGCGCCAGCAGCTCGCCCCCGGGACAGACCATGAACACTGAAGCTTTCTTT
NA | few | TRBJ1-1 | TRBV5-8 | CASSLWSKNTEAFF | TGTGCCAGCAGCTTGTGGAGTAAGAACACTGAAGCTTTCTTT
TRBD1 | NA | TRBJ1-6 | TRBV27 | CASRLATGPRSSYNSPLHF | TGTGCCAGCAGGCTCGCGACAGGGCCTAGGAGCTCCTATAATTCACCCCTCCACTTT
TRBD2 | NA | TRBJ2-7 | TRBV6-5 | CASSLTFGGVHEQYF | TGTGCCAGCAGCCTTACCTTTGGGGGGGTCCACGAGCAGTACTTC
NA | NA | TRBJ1-1 | TRBV28 | CASRWERTGNTEAFF | TGTGCCAGCAGGTGGGAAAGAACAGGGAACACTGAAGCTTTCTTT
NA | NA | TRBJ1-1 | TRBV10-1 | CASSEGPPLNTEAFF | TGCGCCAGCAGTGAGGGCCCGCCTTTGAACACTGAAGCTTTCTTT
NA | NA | TRBJ2-2 | TRBV10-3 | CAIRPLTTGELFF | TGTGCCATCAGGCCTCTTACAACCGGGGAGCTGTTTTTT
TRBD1 | NA | TRBJ2-7 | TRBV5-1 | CASSSIGQAYEQYF | TGCGCCAGCAGCTCTATAGGACAGGCCTACGAGCAGTACTTC
NA | NA | TRBJ1-5 | TRBV28 | CASSLSAGASNQPQHF | TGTGCCAGCAGTTTATCGGCAGGGGCTAGCAATCAGCCCCAGCATTTT
NA | NA | TRBJ1-1 | TRBV7-3 | CASSLLQSLAFF | TGTGCCAGCAGCCTATTACAGTCTCTCGCTTTCTTT